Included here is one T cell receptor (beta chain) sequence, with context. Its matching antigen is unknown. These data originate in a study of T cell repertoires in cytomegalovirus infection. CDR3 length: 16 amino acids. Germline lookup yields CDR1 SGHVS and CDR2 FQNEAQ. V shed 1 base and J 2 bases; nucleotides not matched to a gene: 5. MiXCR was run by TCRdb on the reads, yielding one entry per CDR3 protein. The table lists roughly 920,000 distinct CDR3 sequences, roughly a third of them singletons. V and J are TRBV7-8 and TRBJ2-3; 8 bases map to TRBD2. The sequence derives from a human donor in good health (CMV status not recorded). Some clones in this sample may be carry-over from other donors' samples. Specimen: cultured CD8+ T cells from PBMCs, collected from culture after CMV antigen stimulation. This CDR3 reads CASSLVRGAVTDTQYF. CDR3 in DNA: TGTGCCAGCAGCTTAGTGCGGGGGGCGGTCACAGATACGCAGTATTTT.